Below, 23 T cell receptor beta chains from the same sample are listed, as sequenced in a study of T-cell memory formation after mild COVID-19. One entry per CDR3 protein results from TCRdb running MiXCR on the 5' RACE reads. Among 560,000 or so distinct CDR3 sequences listed, about 18% were seen once. What was sequenced was PBMCs or a T cell subset sorted from them (not recorded which). These receptors were taken from an adult woman who had mild COVID-19 (a few samples of this study predate the infection). Cell type and time point are not known.

The chain has TRBV6-6 and TRBJ2-1; the D gene is possibly TRBD2 (7 bases). Between the trimmed V and J ends, which lost 8 bases and 1 base, there was a span of 15 bases. From germline, CDR1 is MNHNY and CDR2 SVGAGI (reference sequence). The CDR3 is 15 residues long. The CDR3 nucleotides read TGTGCCAGCTTTGTGGGGGGGGCTTCCTACAATGAGCAGTTCTTC. Its translation is CASFVGGASYNEQFF.

This clonotype was detected only a few times. The J gene is TRBJ2-2, the V gene TRBV4-3, with D unclear. V was shortened by 1 base and J by 7 bases, with 7 bases between the two germline ends. The germline gives CDR1 LGHNA, CDR2 YSLEER. The CDR3 length is 13 residues. CDR3 sequence: CASSQGLGGELFF. The CDR3 DNA follows: TGCGCCAGCAGCCAAGGGCTGGGCGGGGAGCTGTTTTTT.

There are a few counts of this clonotype. The V gene is TRBV7-9, the J gene TRBJ2-7; D is possibly TRBD2 (6 bases). CDR3 length: 16 amino acids. V gave up 2 bases and J gave up 7 bases, with 21 bases separating them. The germline V gene has CDR1 SEHNR and CDR2 FQNEAQ (reference sequence). The CDR3 DNA reads TGTGCCAGCAGCTTATTTCTACTAGCCGGAGGTGGAGAGCAGTACTTC. Encoded protein: CASSLFLLAGGGEQYF.

This clonotype was seen a handful of times. The chain recombines TRBV20-1 with TRBJ1-2; TRBD1 agrees at 8 bases. With V trimmed by 6 bases and J by 1 base, 7 bases remained unmatched. Germline V gene data show CDR1 as DFQATT and CDR2 as SNEGSKA (reference sequence). This CDR3 is built from 14 residues. The CDR3 here is CSATGTGDNYGYTF. CDR3 bases: TGCAGTGCGACCGGGACAGGAGATAACTATGGCTACACCTTC.

This clonotype showed up many times. The chain employs TRBV27 and TRBJ1-1, with TRBD1 as a possible D gene (5 bases). Germline V gene lookup returns CDR1 MNHEY and CDR2 SMNVEV (reference sequence). V shed 6 bases and J shed 0 bases, with 5 bases lying between them. The length of the CDR3 is 12 residues. CDR3 bases: TGTGCCAGCAGGACAGTGAACACTGAAGCTTTCTTT. This sequence encodes CASRTVNTEAFF.

This sequence joins TRBV12-3 or TRBV12-4 and TRBJ2-2; TRBD1 might be the D (6 bases). The germline V and J ends were trimmed by 2 bases and 6 bases, with 10 bases remaining between them. CDR3 size: 14 residues. CDR3 sequence (DNA): TGTGCCAGCAGTTTATGGGGGACATCCGGGGAGCTGTTTTTT. Translation gives CASSLWGTSGELFF.

This clonotype occurred a few times. This rearrangement joins TRBV12-3 or TRBV12-4 to TRBJ1-3; D remains unclear. The CDR3 is made up of 14 amino acids. The V end lost 1 base, the J end lost 0 bases, and 4 bases lay between the germline ends. Here the CDR3 DNA reads TGTGCCAGCAGTTTAGGTGCCTCTGGAAACACCATATATTTT. Amino acid sequence: CASSLGASGNTIYF.

This clonotype was recorded a few times. V gene TRBV20-1 combines with J gene TRBJ2-6, with TRBD1 as a possible D gene (5 bases). From germline, CDR1 is DFQATT and CDR2 SNEGSKA (reference sequence). Trimming shortened V by 5 bases and J by 4 bases, and 6 bases separated the two germline ends. CDR3 size: 12 residues. The CDR3 coding sequence is TGCAGTGCTTGGACAGGGGCCAACGTCCTGACTTTC. The encoded protein is CSAWTGANVLTF.

V usage is TRBV19 and J usage is TRBJ2-1, with 11 bases lining up with TRBD2. CDR1 and CDR2 from the germline V gene are LNHDA and SQIVND (reference sequence). CDR3 length equals 15 residues. V lost 1 base and J lost 10; bases outside the gene matches: 6. CDR3 residues: CASSIVTSGGYEQFF. CDR3 coding DNA: TGTGCCAGTAGTATAGTTACTAGCGGGGGATACGAGCAGTTCTTC.

This clonotype appeared a few times. The CDR3 loop reads CASSPGEPRVYEQYF. CDR3 nucleotide sequence: TGCGCCAGCAGCCCCGGAGAGCCTAGAGTCTACGAGCAGTACTTC. This rearrangement joins TRBV5-1 to TRBJ2-7; D gene uncertain. Germline CDR1 reads SGHRS; CDR2 reads YFSETQ. V was shortened by 4 bases and J by 3 bases, with 17 bases between the two germline ends. CDR3 length equals 15 residues.

This clonotype has a handful of counts. The V call is TRBV12-3 or TRBV12-4, the J call TRBJ2-5; 9 nucleotides align to TRBD2. Losses at the gene ends were 3 bases for V and 2 bases for J; bases not matched to a gene: 4. The CDR3 is 15 residues long. CDR3: CASSLRGGRQETQYF. The CDR3 region has the DNA TGTGCCAGCAGTTTGCGGGGGGGTCGGCAAGAGACCCAGTACTTC.

The gene calls are TRBV2 and TRBJ1-1; the D is unclear. The ends were cut back, 2 bases at V and 3 bases at J, with 10 bases in the middle. This CDR3 has 14 amino acids. The germline V gene has CDR1 SNHLY and CDR2 FYNNEI. The CDR3 sequence: CASSETGSHTEAFF. The DNA for the CDR3 is TGTGCCAGCAGTGAAACGGGGTCCCACACTGAAGCTTTCTTT.

This clonotype was seen more than once but under ten times. This rearrangement joins TRBV20-1 to TRBJ1-1; D is possibly TRBD1 (6 bases). The germline V gene encodes CDR1 DFQATT and CDR2 SNEGSKA (reference sequence). Between the trimmed V and J ends, which lost 4 bases and 5 bases, there was a span of 17 bases. This CDR3 contains 14 residues. CDR3 sequence: CSANGPRRGTEAFF. The DNA for the CDR3 is TGCAGTGCTAATGGGCCACGGAGGGGGACTGAAGCTTTCTTT.

This clonotype was observed a few times. V usage is TRBV27 and J usage is TRBJ1-6, with D perhaps matching TRBD1 (5 bases). Deletions cut 6 bases from V and 7 bases from J, with 7 bases between. Germline V gene data show CDR1 as MNHEY and CDR2 as SMNVEV (reference sequence). The CDR3 loop spans 12 amino acids. In DNA, the CDR3 is TGTGCCAGCAGATACAGGAATTCACCCCTCCACTTT. Protein sequence: CASRYRNSPLHF.

This clonotype was counted a few times. This chain links TRBV6-6 with TRBJ2-1, with 9 positions matching TRBD2. Losses at the gene ends were 5 bases for V and 1 base for J; bases not matched to a gene: 6. The CDR3 contains 16 residues. Germline lookup yields CDR1 MNHNY and CDR2 SVGAGI (reference sequence). The CDR3 reads CASSQQSGGSYNEQFF. The CDR3 nucleotides read TGTGCCAGCAGTCAACAAAGCGGGGGGTCCTACAATGAGCAGTTCTTC.

The V call is TRBV5-5, the J call TRBJ1-1; D might be TRBD1 (5 bases). The ends were cut back, 2 bases at V and 11 bases at J, with 13 bases in the middle. The CDR3 extends over 12 amino acids. From germline, CDR1 is SGHKS and CDR2 YYEKEE (reference sequence). The CDR3 sequence: CASSFPGGFAFF. The CDR3 DNA reads TGTGCCAGCAGCTTTCCTGGGGGGTTTGCTTTCTTT.

The sample holds one count of this clonotype. The genes are TRBV12-3 or TRBV12-4 and TRBJ2-1; D remains ambiguous. The CDR3 is made up of 11 amino acids. V lost 4 bases, J lost 15 bases, and 13 bases lay in between. The CDR3 spells CASSSSPHPFF. For the CDR3, the DNA is TGTGCCAGCAGTTCCTCCCCCCACCCGTTCTTC.

V usage is TRBV20-1 and J usage is TRBJ2-7, with TRBD2 as a possible D gene (5 bases). V was clipped by 6 bases and J by 2 bases, with 14 bases between them. The CDR3 totals 13 residues. The germline gives CDR1 DFQATT, CDR2 SNEGSKA (reference sequence). The CDR3 coding sequence is TGCAGTGCGTCTCCGGGATACACCTACGAGCAGTACTTC. Translation: CSASPGYTYEQYF.

This clonotype was detected a few times. The V and J genes are TRBV20-1 and TRBJ2-1, with a weak D call TRBD2 (5 bases). The V end was cut by 1 base, the J end by 6 bases, with 13 bases between. In germline, CDR1 is DFQATT, CDR2 SNEGSKA (reference sequence). The CDR3 totals 14 residues. The CDR3 loop is CSARVTSGPNEQFF. CDR3 DNA: TGCAGTGCTAGAGTTACTAGTGGGCCCAATGAGCAGTTCTTC.

V usage is TRBV29-1 and J usage is TRBJ2-1; the D is unclear. The V gene lost 5 bases and the J gene lost 6 bases, with 17 bases spanning the gap. The CDR3 loop spans 14 amino acids. Germline CDR1 SQVTM, CDR2 ANQGSEA. CDR3 protein: CSVRGYTLPNEQFF. The CDR3 nucleotides read TGCAGCGTTCGAGGCTACACATTACCCAATGAGCAGTTCTTC.

The chain combines TRBV12-3 or TRBV12-4 with TRBJ2-5; D perhaps matches TRBD1 (6 bases). This CDR3 has 13 residues. V shed 6 bases and J shed 4 bases, with 12 bases lying between them. The CDR3 DNA reads as TGTGCCAGCAGCCCGACAGGACGAGAGACCCAGTACTTC. Translated, it gives CASSPTGRETQYF.

This clonotype occurred many times. This rearrangement joins TRBV5-1 to TRBJ2-1; 10 bases match TRBD2. The CDR3 covers 16 residues. Germline CDR1 SGHRS, CDR2 YFSETQ. V lost 4 bases, J lost 2 bases, and 6 bases stayed unmatched. The CDR3 nucleotides read TGCGCCAGCAGCCTCCTAGCGGGAGCAACCTACAATGAGCAGTTCTTC. Encoded protein: CASSLLAGATYNEQFF.

This clonotype was detected a few times. The chain couples TRBV7-3 to TRBJ2-5; D is uncertain. The V and J ends lost 4 bases and 0 bases respectively, with 9 bases between them. Germline V gives CDR1 SGHTA, CDR2 FQGTGA. The CDR3 length is 14 residues. The CDR3 region is CASSSDLNQETQYF. CDR3 sequence (DNA): TGTGCCAGCAGCTCCGACCTAAACCAAGAGACCCAGTACTTC. Full variable domain (remainder filled in from reference TRBV7-3 and TRBJ2-5): GAGVSQTPSNKVTEKGKYVELRCDPISGHTALYWYRQSLGQGPEFLIYFQGTGAADDSGLPNDRFFAVRPEGSVSTLKIQRTERGDSAVYLCASSSDLNQETQYFGPGTRLLVL.